One sample yielded the 30 T cell receptor beta chains listed below, sequenced in a study of technical replicates of blood from a few donors. Produced via immunoSEQ multiplex PCR; TCRdb's table is partial and in-frame only. The repertoire holds fewer than 85,000 clones, with roughly 94% as singletons. Material: T cells isolated from PBMCs. The receptors originated from a human donor in good health.

In its sample, this clone was seen once. The V call is TRBV19, the J call TRBJ1-2; a possible D gene is TRBD1 (6 bases). Trimming removed 5 bases at V and 3 bases at J, with 13 bases between. CDR3 length: 14 amino acids. Germline V lookup: CDR1 LNHDA, CDR2 SQIVND (reference sequence). DNA for the CDR3: TGTGCCAGTAGTTCGGCACACAGGGACTATGGCTACACCTTC. It codes for CASSSAHRDYGYTF.

V is TRBV19 and J is TRBJ2-1; TRBD1 aligns across 7 bases. The CDR3 has 15 amino acids. The germline V gene encodes CDR1 LNHDA and CDR2 SQIVND (reference sequence). Trimming at V came to 3 bases and at J to 8 bases, leaving 10 bases not matched to a gene. The DNA for the CDR3 is TGTGCCAGTAGTATTCTCCCCTCCAGGGGGTATGAGCAGTTCTTC. This encodes CASSILPSRGYEQFF.

The rearrangement links TRBV7-9 to TRBJ2-1, with TRBD2 as a possible D gene (5 bases). Deletions cut 6 bases from V and 3 bases from J, with 18 bases between. The length of the CDR3 is 16 residues. CDR1 and CDR2 from the germline V gene are SEHNR and FQNEAQ (reference sequence). CDR3 sequence reads: CASSRGREPLYNEQFF. DNA of the CDR3: TGTGCCAGCAGTCGAGGAAGGGAGCCGCTCTACAATGAGCAGTTCTTC.

J is TRBJ2-1 and V is TRBV6-1; 8 positions match TRBD2. This CDR3 has 16 residues. Looked up from germline, CDR1 is MNHNS and CDR2 is SASEGT. The junction had 14 bases not matched to a gene; V was cut back by 4 bases and J by 9 bases. For the CDR3, the DNA is TGTGCCAGCAGTGCCCAGTTTGGCGGGAGGAGGGGTGAGCAGTTCTTC. Translated, it gives CASSAQFGGRRGEQFF.

J is TRBJ2-1 and V is TRBV29-1; TRBD2 matches at 10 bases. The CDR3 contains 12 residues. J gave up 6 bases and V 8 bases, and 4 bases lay outside the gene matches. The germline gives CDR1 SQVTM, CDR2 ANQGSEA. The CDR3 DNA sequence: TGCAGCCCTAGGACTAGCGGCAATGAGCAGTTCTTC. Translation gives CSPRTSGNEQFF.

The chain couples TRBV5-4 to TRBJ1-2, with TRBD1 matching 8 bases. V gave up 2 bases and J gave up 7 bases; unmatched junction bases: 7. This CDR3 has 14 amino acids. Germline-derived CDR1 and CDR2 are SGHNT and YYREEE (reference sequence). The DNA for the CDR3 is TGTGCCAGCAGCTTTGGACAGGGTCGAGTTGGCTACACCTTC. Amino acids: CASSFGQGRVGYTF.

The chain links TRBV5-1 to TRBJ2-4; 8 positions match TRBD1. The CDR3 runs to 17 residues. Germline values: CDR1 SGHRS, CDR2 YFSETQ. After removal of 0 bases from V and 1 base from J, the junction contained 6 bases not matched to a gene. Here the CDR3 reads CASSLATGAGAKNIQYF. CDR3 in DNA: TGCGCCAGCAGCTTGGCGACAGGGGCTGGGGCCAAAAACATTCAGTACTTC.

J is TRBJ2-7 and V is TRBV9, with a possible D match to TRBD2 (7 bases). Germline loops: CDR1 SGDLS, CDR2 YYNGEE. The CDR3 covers 15 residues. V lost 0 bases, J lost 4 bases, and 14 bases lay in between. In nucleotides, the CDR3 is TGTGCCAGCAGCGTAGACGGGGGGCAAACGTACGAGCAGTACTTC. Its protein is CASSVDGGQTYEQYF. Full variable domain (remainder filled in from reference TRBV9 and TRBJ2-7): DSGVTQTPKHLITATGQRVTLRCSPRSGDLSVYWYQQSLDQGLQFLIQYYNGEERAKGNILERFSAQQFPDLHSELNLSSLELGDSALYFCASSVDGGQTYEQYFGPGTRLTVT.

The CDR3 bases are TGTGCCACCCGGCTGGGGGGTCAGCCCCAGCATTTT. It is translated as CATRLGGQPQHF. V is TRBV19 and J is TRBJ1-5; D is perhaps TRBD1 (5 bases). The germline V and J ends were trimmed by 10 bases and 6 bases, with 13 bases remaining between them. Germline lookup yields CDR1 LNHDA and CDR2 SQIVND (reference sequence). CDR3 length: 12 residues. The full variable domain, its missing parts supplied by reference TRBV19 and TRBJ1-5, is DGGITQSPKYLFRKEGQNVTLSCEQNLNHDAMYWYRQDPGQGLRLIYYSQIVNDFQKGDIAEGYSVSREKKESFPLTVTSAQKNPTAFYLCATRLGGQPQHFGDGTRLSIL.

This rearrangement joins TRBV6-1 to TRBJ2-7; TRBD1 aligns across 7 bases. Germline values: CDR1 MNHNS, CDR2 SASEGT. CDR3 size: 17 residues. The J segment lost 5 bases and the V segment lost 1 base, leaving 14 bases of the junction unmatched. The CDR3 region is CASSEEFFLTGADEQYF. The CDR3 DNA sequence: TGTGCCAGCAGTGAAGAATTTTTCCTTACAGGGGCCGACGAGCAGTACTTC.

The gene calls are TRBV10-1 and TRBJ2-5; TRBD2 agrees at 8 bases. The CDR3 runs 14 residues. The V gene end was trimmed by 6 bases and the J gene end by 2 bases; junction bases not matched to a gene: 5. The germline V gene encodes CDR1 WNHNN and CDR2 SYGVQD (reference sequence). The CDR3, as DNA: TGCGCCAGCAGCAATAGCGGGACTCAAGAGACCCAGTACTTC. As protein: CASSNSGTQETQYF.

The V and J genes are TRBV10-2 and TRBJ2-7, with D possibly matching TRBD2 (5 bases). Germline V gives CDR1 WSHSY, CDR2 SAAADI. The CDR3 consists of 13 residues. Trimming took 8 bases from V and 2 from J, leaving 13 bases between them. CDR3 sequence: CASLGLEAYEQYF. CDR3 nucleotides: TGCGCCAGCTTGGGGTTGGAGGCCTACGAGCAGTACTTC.

The J gene is TRBJ1-1, the V gene TRBV2; maybe TRBD1 (6 bases). Germline-derived CDR1 and CDR2 are SNHLY and FYNNEI. V gave up 8 bases and J gave up 2 bases, with 12 bases separating them. The CDR3 has 13 residues. For the CDR3, the DNA is TGTGCCAGCTACCGGGACACAAACACTGAAGCTTTCTTT. Its translation: CASYRDTNTEAFF.

The V gene is TRBV25-1, the J gene TRBJ2-1, with 8 bases identical to TRBD2. CDR1 and CDR2 from the germline V gene are MGHDK and SYGVNS. Unmatched junction bases numbered 15, after V lost 3 bases and J lost 8 bases. CDR3 length: 17 residues. CDR3 sequence reads: CASSDRRVAGGSHEQFF. CDR3 DNA: TGTGCCAGCAGTGATAGAAGGGTCGCGGGAGGTTCCCATGAGCAGTTCTTC.

This clone has only one observation. This chain joins TRBV6-1 and TRBJ2-6; the D is unclear. Between the trimmed V and J ends, which lost 8 bases and 3 bases, there was a span of 11 bases. Germline V CDR1 and CDR2: MNHNS, SASEGT. The CDR3 is 14 residues long. CDR3 sequence (DNA): TGTGCCAGCCCCGGTACAGTTGGGGCCAACGTCCTGACTTTC. It yields the protein CASPGTVGANVLTF.

The rearrangement joins TRBV7-9 to TRBJ1-4, with D uncertain. From germline, CDR1 is SEHNR and CDR2 FQNEAQ (reference sequence). CDR3 length: 13 residues. Trimming left V 6 bases short and J 8 bases short, with 13 bases between. The chain's CDR3 is CASRGSGGEKLFF. The CDR3 bases are TGTGCCAGCAGAGGTTCGGGAGGCGAAAAACTGTTTTTT.

V is TRBV10-1 and J is TRBJ1-1; unclear D gene. This CDR3 is 13 amino acids long. Germline CDR1 WNHNN, CDR2 SYGVQD (reference sequence). The germline V and J ends were trimmed by 7 bases and 6 bases, with 15 bases remaining between them. The chain's CDR3 is CASIFKRLAEAFF. The DNA of the CDR3 is TGCGCCAGCATCTTTAAGCGTCTGGCTGAAGCTTTCTTT.

The chain employs TRBV6-1 and TRBJ2-1, with 8 bases identical to TRBD2. The germline gives CDR1 MNHNS, CDR2 SASEGT. This CDR3 is 18 amino acids long. J was trimmed by 0 bases and V by 3 bases; bases with no gene match: 10. The CDR3 sequence is CASSDGGGGISSYNEQFF. CDR3 bases: TGTGCCAGCAGTGATGGCGGCGGGGGGATTAGCTCCTACAATGAGCAGTTCTTC.

This chain connects TRBV7-6 to TRBJ2-6, with 8 bases aligning to TRBD1. This CDR3 has 18 residues. The ends lost 1 base at V and 2 bases at J; junction bases unmatched: 7. From germline, CDR1 is SGHVS and CDR2 FNYEAQ. CDR3 sequence (DNA): TGTGCCAGCAGCTTAGGGCAGGGGGCAGTTGCTGGGGCCAACGTCCTGACTTTC. This codes for CASSLGQGAVAGANVLTF.

The V call is TRBV6-5, the J call TRBJ1-5; TRBD1 aligns across 11 bases. The V segment lost 6 bases and the J segment 6 bases; nucleotides outside the gene matches: 7. The CDR3 extends over 15 amino acids. Germline V gene data show CDR1 as MNHEY and CDR2 as SVGAGI. Written as DNA, the CDR3 is TGTGCCAGCAGCCAGGACAGGGGGCAGGGTCAGCCCCAGCATTTT. Protein product: CASSQDRGQGQPQHF.

This chain uses TRBV29-1 with TRBJ1-2; D remains ambiguous. CDR3 length: 13 amino acids. Trimming removed 4 bases at V and 5 bases at J, with 14 bases between. In germline, CDR1 is SQVTM, CDR2 ANQGSEA. In DNA, the CDR3 is TGCAGCGTTGTGGGCGGGGAAGAATATGGCTACACCTTC. Translation: CSVVGGEEYGYTF.

The V call is TRBV6-5, the J call TRBJ1-1; 7 nucleotides match TRBD1. The CDR3 contains 14 residues. Germline V gene lookup returns CDR1 MNHEY and CDR2 SVGAGI. V lost 6 bases to trimming and J lost 7 bases; unmatched junction nucleotides: 11. This chain's CDR3 is CASRLTGVAIEAFF. The CDR3 DNA follows: TGTGCCAGCAGGCTTACAGGGGTCGCGATTGAAGCTTTCTTT.

The V and J genes are TRBV6-1 and TRBJ1-1; unclear D gene. The CDR3 totals 17 residues. Germline V gene data show CDR1 as MNHNS and CDR2 as SASEGT. V was cut by 1 base and J by 3 bases, with 18 bases left in between. CDR3 sequence (DNA): TGTGCCAGCAGTGAAGGATGGGAGGGATTGTCGGACACTGAAGCTTTCTTT. The encoded protein is CASSEGWEGLSDTEAFF.

The chain uses TRBV28 and TRBJ1-1; 7 bases line up with TRBD1. In germline, CDR1 is MDHEN, CDR2 SYDVKM. CDR3 size: 14 residues. With V trimmed by 3 bases and J by 4 bases, 5 bases remained unmatched. As DNA, the CDR3 is TGTGCCAGCAGTTTTTCTCCAGGGGGCACTGAAGCTTTCTTT. Translation: CASSFSPGGTEAFF.

The gene calls are TRBV28 and TRBJ1-2; 9 bases match TRBD1. There are 16 residues in the CDR3. Looked up from germline, CDR1 is MDHEN and CDR2 is SYDVKM. J was trimmed by 7 bases and V by 6 bases; bases with no gene match: 15. The CDR3 loop reads CASSYPPGQGFGGYTF. In DNA form, the CDR3 reads TGTGCCAGCAGCTACCCTCCGGGACAGGGATTCGGTGGCTACACCTTC.

V usage is TRBV12-1 and J usage is TRBJ1-1. TRBV12-1 is noted as a pseudogene. This CDR3 region has 17 residues. This CDR3 reads CASIRAWFWGVNTEAFF. As DNA, the CDR3 is TGTGCCAGCATCCGGGCTTGGTTCTGGGGGGTGAACACTGAAGCTTTCTTT.

V usage is TRBV5-4 and J usage is TRBJ2-1; D uncertain. From germline, CDR1 is SGHNT and CDR2 YYREEE (reference sequence). Trimming stripped 0 bases from V and 7 bases from J, with 8 bases between. The CDR3 is 13 amino acids. CDR3 region: CASSLARPNEQFF. CDR3 DNA sequence: TGTGCCAGCAGCTTGGCCAGGCCAAATGAGCAGTTCTTC.

The V call is TRBV27, the J call TRBJ2-7; D possibly corresponds to TRBD2 (5 bases). CDR3 length: 14 amino acids. Germline values: CDR1 MNHEY, CDR2 SMNVEV (reference sequence). Trimming stripped 4 bases from V and 3 bases from J, with 13 bases between. The CDR3 sequence is CASSYRAEFYEQYF. The CDR3 DNA reads TGTGCCAGCAGTTACAGAGCGGAGTTCTACGAGCAGTACTTC.

CDR3 sequence (DNA): TGTGCCAGCAGTTTTAGCGGGGGCGGGGATGAGCAGTTCTTC. It yields the protein CASSFSGGGDEQFF. The chain recombines TRBV5-4 with TRBJ2-1, with 9 bases aligning to TRBD2. V lost 5 bases to trimming and J lost 8 bases; unmatched junction nucleotides: 8. Looked up from germline, CDR1 is SGHNT and CDR2 is YYREEE (reference sequence). The CDR3 spans 14 residues. Using reference TRBV5-4 and TRBJ2-1 for the parts outside the CDR3, the full variable domain is ETGVTQSPTHLIKTRGQQVTLRCSSQSGHNTVSWYQQALGQGPQFIFQYYREEENGRGNFPPRFSGLQFPNYSSELNVNALELDDSALYLCASSFSGGGDEQFFGPGTRLTVL.

The V gene is TRBV5-6, the J gene TRBJ1-6, with TRBD1 as a possible D gene (5 bases). Per the germline V gene, CDR1 is SGHDT and CDR2 is YYEEEE. Trimming pared 4 bases from V and 0 bases from J, leaving 11 bases between. The CDR3 spans 16 residues. The CDR3 protein is CASSLRQSSYNSPLHF. The CDR3 DNA is TGTGCCAGCAGCCTCAGACAGAGCTCCTATAATTCACCCCTCCACTTT.